The TCR beta chain under discussion was sequenced for a study of blood T cell repertoires in COVID-19. About the research overall: Donors in the United States, Italy and Spain gave samples during acute or convalescent COVID-19. The analysed material was cDNA or gDNA that came from T cells, B-cell-depleted T cells, or PBMCs.

This CDR3 region has 18 residues. Trimming at V came to 0 bases and at J to 1 base, leaving 8 bases not matched to a gene. Germline V gives CDR1 KGHDR, CDR2 SFDVKD. Per the authors' pipeline: Reference gene primers were amplified, and this amplification served to estimate nucleated cell counts. TCRdb's table, derived via immunoSEQ multiplex PCR, lists solely in-frame clones and lacks some. V, J and clone size are those of that table, while D and trimming were read from the DNA. Seen here are 140,000 to 150,000 clones, 70% to 90% observed once, and the top ten hold 2% to 3%. The TCR comes from a human donor with acute or convalescent COVID-19. The donor label of this sample is uncertain. Sample: peripheral blood. The chain links TRBV24-1 to TRBJ2-3, with 8 bases identical to TRBD2. CDR3 amino acids: CATSDLRGGASGTDTQYF. The CDR3 DNA reads TGTGCCACCAGTGATTTGCGGGGGGGCGCATCTGGCACAGATACGCAGTATTTT.